This TCR beta chain was obtained from a study of cytotoxic CD8 clonotypes in ibrutinib-treated CLL. The CDR3 sequence is 15 residues long. V dropped 3 bases and J dropped 5 bases, with 16 bases sitting between them. Germline CDR1 is SGHDT and CDR2 is YYEEEE. Sequencing was performed with immunoSEQ multiplex PCR; in TCRdb, only in-frame clones are kept and a portion is missing. The sample carries 130,000 to 150,000 clones, about 80% recorded once. The sample in question was PBMCs, obtained after 12 months of ibrutinib treatment. The origin of this receptor is a human donor with chronic lymphocytic leukemia. This chain connects TRBV5-6 to TRBJ2-3; no firm D call. CDR3 nucleotides: TGTGCCAGCAGCTCCAGGCCAGGTGGTAGAGATACGCAGTATTTT. It encodes CASSSRPGGRDTQYF.